Below, 19 T cell receptor beta chains from the same sample are listed, as sequenced in a study of T cells in Graves' hyperthyroidism and ophthalmopathy. Amplified TCR beta CDR3 regions came from RNA transcripts. The TCR CDR3 first-round RT-PCR relied on the HTBI primer set. A single record per CDR3 protein comes from TCRdb applying MiXCR to the multiplex PCR reads. The repertoire includes a few hundred thousand distinct CDR3 sequences, more than 15% of them detected once, and under 8% sits in the top ten. The sequenced sample consisted of blood. These receptors came from a woman between 25 and 40 years old with Graves' hyperthyroidism.

The J gene is TRBJ2-3, the V gene TRBV19, with 9 bases lining up with TRBD2. The CDR3 covers 17 residues. Germline CDR1 is LNHDA and CDR2 is SQIVND (reference sequence). V shed 5 bases, J shed 3 bases, and the junction held 12 bases outside the gene matches. The CDR3 bases are TGTGCCAGTAGTCCAGCGGACGGGACTAGCCGTACAGATACGCAGTATTTT. It encodes CASSPADGTSRTDTQYF.

This clonotype has at least ten counts. V usage is TRBV12-3 or TRBV12-4 and J usage is TRBJ1-5; D is undetermined. V lost 1 base, J lost 8 bases, and 9 bases lay in between. The CDR3 has 13 amino acids. The CDR3 DNA reads as TGTGCCAGCAGTTTAGTACCAGGAGAGCCCCAGCATTTT. Protein: CASSLVPGEPQHF.

The CDR3 sequence: CASSSSSAGGPEETQFF. CDR3 nucleotides: TGTGCCAGCAGTTCGAGTAGTGCGGGAGGGCCGGAAGAGACCCAGTTCTTC. The gene calls are TRBV6-2 or TRBV6-3 and TRBJ2-5, with TRBD2 matching 9 bases. The closer fit of TRBJ2-1 to the DNA end suggests the J call may be wrong. Per the germline V gene, CDR1 is MNHEY and CDR2 is SVGEGT. This CDR3 comprises 17 residues.

Ten or more counts support this clonotype. The chain is built from TRBV7-9 and TRBJ1-1; tentative D call: TRBD1 (5 bases). The CDR3 has 15 residues. CDR1 SEHNR and CDR2 FQNEAQ come from the germline V gene (reference sequence). Trimming left V 5 bases short and J 0 bases short, with 13 bases between. CDR3 nucleotide sequence: TGTGCCAGCAGCCGCCAGGACATTATGAACACTGAAGCTTTCTTT. Its translation: CASSRQDIMNTEAFF. The entire variable domain, with the rest obtained from reference TRBV7-9 and TRBJ1-1, is as follows: DTGVSQNPRHKITKRGQNVTFRCDPISEHNRLYWYRQTLGQGPEFLTYFQNEAQLEKSRLLSDRFSAERPKGSFSTLEIQRTEQGDSAMYLCASSRQDIMNTEAFFGQGTRLTVV.

V gene TRBV7-6 combines with J gene TRBJ2-7; D might be TRBD2 (5 bases). Trimming shortened V by 1 base and J by 6 bases, and 16 bases separated the two germline ends. Looked up from germline, CDR1 is SGHVS and CDR2 is FNYEAQ. The CDR3 sequence is 15 residues long. The CDR3 here is CASSLETLGVCEQYF. The CDR3 coding sequence is TGTGCCAGCAGCTTAGAGACGTTGGGAGTCTGCGAGCAGTACTTC.

The V call is TRBV10-3, the J call TRBJ1-4; D not certain. Germline V gene lookup returns CDR1 ENHRY and CDR2 SYGVKD. V lost 1 base and J 5 bases, leaving 8 bases between the germline ends. The CDR3 sequence is 14 residues long. The CDR3 spells CAISELPQNEKLFF. The CDR3 DNA follows: TGTGCCATCAGTGAGTTGCCCCAAAATGAAAAACTGTTTTTT.

To note about this clonotype: Since a much larger clone is just one base distant, this may be a read error. This chain uses TRBV12-3 or TRBV12-4 with TRBJ2-1, with 7 bases lining up with TRBD2. The CDR3 is made up of 15 amino acids. The CDR3 coding sequence is TGTGCCGGCAGACTTAGGGTGGCGGGAGAAAATGAGCAGTTCTTC. Its translation is CAGRLRVAGENEQFF.

This clonotype was recorded many times. The chain is built from TRBV12-3 or TRBV12-4 and TRBJ2-7; 8 bases fit TRBD1. V dropped 5 bases and J dropped 0; count of bases not matched to a gene: 3. The CDR3 is 14 amino acids. The CDR3 DNA sequence: TGTGCCAGCAGTCTACAGGGGGGCTCCTACGAGCAGTACTTC. Residues: CASSLQGGSYEQYF.

This clonotype was detected ten times or more. The rearrangement uses TRBV3-1 and TRBJ2-1; TRBD2 matches 12 bases. Germline values: CDR1 LGHDT, CDR2 YNNKEL (reference sequence). This CDR3 is built from 14 residues. Losses at the gene ends were 8 bases for V and 4 bases for J; bases not matched to a gene: 3. The CDR3 sequence is CASGTSGGYNEQFF. The CDR3 DNA is TGTGCCAGCGGTACTAGCGGGGGGTACAATGAGCAGTTCTTC.

This clonotype has ten or more counts. CDR3 region: CAWSVWGGYTF. DNA for the CDR3: TGTGCCTGGAGTGTTTGGGGTGGCTACACCTTC. The chain has TRBV30 and TRBJ1-2; D not resolved. This CDR3 has 11 residues. The V gene lost 0 bases and the J gene lost 7 bases, with 6 bases spanning the gap. Germline CDR1 reads GTSNPN; CDR2 reads SVGIG (reference sequence).

This chain uses TRBV27 with TRBJ2-7; 8 bases map to TRBD1. The CDR3 covers 14 residues. CDR1 and CDR2 (germline): MNHEY, SMNVEV (reference sequence). J was trimmed by 2 bases and V by 7 bases; bases with no gene match: 7. CDR3 in amino acids: CASISRGRPYEQYF. In DNA, the CDR3 is TGTGCCAGCATATCCAGGGGGCGCCCCTACGAGCAGTACTTC.

This clonotype was counted ten times or more. The rearrangement links TRBV2 to TRBJ2-4; TRBD2 is a possible D gene (6 bases). The CDR3 is made up of 14 amino acids. Trimming removed 3 bases at V and 1 base at J, with 7 bases between. The germline V gene encodes CDR1 SNHLY and CDR2 FYNNEI. For the CDR3, the DNA is TGTGCCAGCAGTGACCGGGGGGCCAAAAACATTCAGTACTTC. This translates into CASSDRGAKNIQYF.

The chain employs TRBV7-9 and TRBJ2-1; possibly TRBD2 for D (6 bases). This CDR3 region has 16 residues. Germline V gene sequence: CDR1 SEHNR, CDR2 FQNEAQ (reference sequence). Trimming stripped 3 bases from V and 2 bases from J, with 14 bases between. In nucleotides, the CDR3 is TGTGCCAGCAGCTTTGGGATAGCGGAAACCTACAATGAGCAGTTCTTC. Translated, it gives CASSFGIAETYNEQFF.

This clonotype appeared many times. This chain joins TRBV6-1 and TRBJ2-4; no clear D. CDR1 MNHNS and CDR2 SASEGT come from the germline V gene. The V end lost 3 bases, the J end lost 0 bases, and 6 bases lay between the germline ends. This CDR3 spans 14 amino acids. The CDR3 loop is CASSDSLAKNIQYF. CDR3 DNA: TGTGCCAGCAGTGACAGCCTAGCCAAAAACATTCAGTACTTC.

A single count supports this clonotype. This may stem from a read error, because a much larger clone lies one nucleotide away. The chain recombines TRBV12-5 with TRBJ2-1; 7 bases are shared with TRBD1. Germline lookup yields CDR1 LGHNT and CDR2 FRNRAP. This CDR3 spans 15 amino acids. CDR3 DNA: TGTGGTAGTGGTTTGTACCTGACAGGGACCAATGAGCAGTTCTTC. Its protein is CGSGLYLTGTNEQFF.

The chain employs TRBV18 and TRBJ2-7; D is uncertain. The CDR3 spans 17 residues. The V gene lost 3 bases and the J gene lost 0 bases, with 18 bases spanning the gap. From germline, CDR1 is KGHSH and CDR2 LQKENI. The CDR3, as DNA: TGTGCCAGCTCACCCCTTCCCGGACGGTCGAGCTCCTACGAGCAGTACTTC. Translated, it gives CASSPLPGRSSSYEQYF. The entire variable domain, with the rest obtained from reference TRBV18 and TRBJ2-7, is as follows: NAGVMQNPRHLVRRRGQEARLRCSPMKGHSHVYWYRQLPEEGLKFMVYLQKENIIDESGMPKERFSAEFPKEGPSILRIQQVVRGDSAAYFCASSPLPGRSSSYEQYFGPGTRLTVT.

This clonotype was seen more than once but under ten times. This chain connects TRBV5-4 to TRBJ2-1, with 9 positions matching TRBD2. The CDR3 totals 15 residues. V was clipped by 3 bases and J by 10 bases; unmatched bases: 11. CDR1 is SGHNT, CDR2 YYREEE, per germline (reference sequence). The CDR3 DNA reads TGTGCCAGCAGCTCTCGGGCTAGCGGGGCAAGGGAGCAGTTCTTC. This translates into CASSSRASGAREQFF. Full variable domain (outside the CDR3, taken from reference TRBV5-4 and TRBJ2-1): ETGVTQSPTHLIKTRGQQVTLRCSSQSGHNTVSWYQQALGQGPQFIFQYYREEENGRGNFPPRFSGLQFPNYSSELNVNALELDDSALYLCASSSRASGAREQFFGPGTRLTVL.

This clonotype appeared many times. The CDR3 spells CASSSNRDGPYGYTF. The CDR3 DNA reads as TGTGCCAGCTCATCAAACCGGGACGGACCCTATGGCTACACCTTC. V gene TRBV18 combines with J gene TRBJ1-2, with D tentatively TRBD1 (5 bases). Between the trimmed V and J ends, which lost 5 bases and 4 bases, there was a span of 17 bases. The CDR3 contains 15 residues. Germline V gene sequence: CDR1 KGHSH, CDR2 LQKENI.

V usage is TRBV10-3 and J usage is TRBJ1-2; 8 nucleotides align to TRBD1. Trimming at V came to 0 bases and at J to 7 bases, leaving 10 bases not matched to a gene. This CDR3 contains 16 residues. CDR1 and CDR2 from the germline V gene are ENHRY and SYGVKD. The CDR3 region is CAISESTGQGNRGYTF. For the CDR3, the DNA is TGTGCCATCAGTGAGTCGACCGGACAGGGCAATCGTGGCTACACCTTC.